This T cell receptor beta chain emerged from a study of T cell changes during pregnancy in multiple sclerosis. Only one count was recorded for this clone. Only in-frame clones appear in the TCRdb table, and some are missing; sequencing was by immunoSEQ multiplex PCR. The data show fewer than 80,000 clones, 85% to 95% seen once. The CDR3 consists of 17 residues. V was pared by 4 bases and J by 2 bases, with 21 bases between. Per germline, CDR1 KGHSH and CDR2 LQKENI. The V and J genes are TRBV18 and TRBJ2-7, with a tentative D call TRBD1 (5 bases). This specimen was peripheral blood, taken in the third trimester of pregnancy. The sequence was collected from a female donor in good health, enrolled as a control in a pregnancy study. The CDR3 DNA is TGTGCCAGCTCACGCTCACCAGGCAATCAGGGCCCCTACGAGCAGTACTTC. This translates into CASSRSPGNQGPYEQYF.